This T cell receptor (beta chain) is drawn from a study of graft-versus-host responses after intestinal transplantation. This clone was observed a few times. Its cognate antigen is unknown. Method: immunoSEQ multiplex PCR; TCRdb's copy keeps in-frame clones and lacks some. The sample records tens of thousands of clones, around 89% being singletons. The CDR3 length is 15 residues. Germline-derived CDR1 and CDR2 are MGHRA and YSYEKL. Trimming took off 2 bases at V and 4 bases at J, with 14 bases between the two ends. The chain recombines TRBV4-1 with TRBJ1-2; D unclear. The starting material was unstimulated CD8+ T cells sorted from spleen or lymph node cells, obtained before intestinal transplant. This receptor was taken from a human donor who received an intestinal transplant. CDR3 protein: CASSQSDTSGYGYTF. The DNA of the CDR3 is TGCGCCAGCAGCCAATCCGATACGAGCGGCTATGGCTACACCTTC.